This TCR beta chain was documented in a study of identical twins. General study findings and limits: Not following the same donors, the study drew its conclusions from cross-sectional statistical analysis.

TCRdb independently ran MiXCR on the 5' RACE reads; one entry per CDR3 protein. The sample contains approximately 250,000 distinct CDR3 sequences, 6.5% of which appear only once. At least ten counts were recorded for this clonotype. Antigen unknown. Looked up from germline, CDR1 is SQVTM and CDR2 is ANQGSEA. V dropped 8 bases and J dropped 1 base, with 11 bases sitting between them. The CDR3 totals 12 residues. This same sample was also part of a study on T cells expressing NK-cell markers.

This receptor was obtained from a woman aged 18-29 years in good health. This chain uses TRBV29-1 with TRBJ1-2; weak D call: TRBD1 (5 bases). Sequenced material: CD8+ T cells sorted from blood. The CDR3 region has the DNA TGCAGCACCGAGGACAATAACTATGGCTACACCTTC. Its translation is CSTEDNNYGYTF. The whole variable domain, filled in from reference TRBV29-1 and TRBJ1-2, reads SAVISQKPSRDICQRGTSLTIQCQVDSQVTMMFWYRQQPGQSLTLIATANQGSEATYESGFVIDKFPISRPNLTFSTLTVSNMSPEDSSIYLCSTEDNNYGYTFGSGTRLTVV.